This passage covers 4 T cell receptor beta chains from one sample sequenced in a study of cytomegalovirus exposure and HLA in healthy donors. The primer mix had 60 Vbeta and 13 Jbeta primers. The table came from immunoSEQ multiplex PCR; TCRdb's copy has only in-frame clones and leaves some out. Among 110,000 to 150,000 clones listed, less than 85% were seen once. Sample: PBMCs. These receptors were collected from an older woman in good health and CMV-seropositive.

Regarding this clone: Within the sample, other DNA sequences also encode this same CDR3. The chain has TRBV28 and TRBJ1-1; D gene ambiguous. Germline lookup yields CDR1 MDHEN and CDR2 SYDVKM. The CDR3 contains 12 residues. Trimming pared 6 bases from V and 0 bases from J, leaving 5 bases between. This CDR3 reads CASSSVNTEAFF. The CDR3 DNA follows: TGTGCCAGCAGCTCCGTGAACACTGAAGCTTTCTTT. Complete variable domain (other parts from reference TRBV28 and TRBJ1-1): DVKVTQSSRYLVKRTGEKVFLECVQDMDHENMFWYRQDPGLGLRLIYFSYDVKMKEKGDIPEGYSVSREKKERFSLILESASTNQTSMYLCASSSVNTEAFFGQGTRLTVV.

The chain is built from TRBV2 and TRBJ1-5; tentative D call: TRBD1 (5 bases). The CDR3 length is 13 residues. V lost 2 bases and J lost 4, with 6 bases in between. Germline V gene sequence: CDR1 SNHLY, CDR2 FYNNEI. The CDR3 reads CASSEKGNQPQHF. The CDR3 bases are TGTGCCAGCAGTGAAAAGGGGAATCAGCCCCAGCATTTT.

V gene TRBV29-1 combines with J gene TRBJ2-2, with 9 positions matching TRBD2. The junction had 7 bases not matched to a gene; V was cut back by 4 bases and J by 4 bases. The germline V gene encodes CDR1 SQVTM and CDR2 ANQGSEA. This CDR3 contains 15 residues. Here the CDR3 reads CSVGRAGGFTGELFF. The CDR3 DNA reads TGCAGCGTTGGACGAGCGGGAGGTTTCACCGGGGAGCTGTTTTTT.

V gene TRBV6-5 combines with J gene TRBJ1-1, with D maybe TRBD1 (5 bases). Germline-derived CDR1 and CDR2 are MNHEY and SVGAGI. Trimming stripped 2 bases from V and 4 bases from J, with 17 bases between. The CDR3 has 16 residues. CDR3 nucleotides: TGTGCCAGCAGTTACGGGGGGGGTGCTAAGGGCACTGAAGCTTTCTTT. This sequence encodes CASSYGGGAKGTEAFF.